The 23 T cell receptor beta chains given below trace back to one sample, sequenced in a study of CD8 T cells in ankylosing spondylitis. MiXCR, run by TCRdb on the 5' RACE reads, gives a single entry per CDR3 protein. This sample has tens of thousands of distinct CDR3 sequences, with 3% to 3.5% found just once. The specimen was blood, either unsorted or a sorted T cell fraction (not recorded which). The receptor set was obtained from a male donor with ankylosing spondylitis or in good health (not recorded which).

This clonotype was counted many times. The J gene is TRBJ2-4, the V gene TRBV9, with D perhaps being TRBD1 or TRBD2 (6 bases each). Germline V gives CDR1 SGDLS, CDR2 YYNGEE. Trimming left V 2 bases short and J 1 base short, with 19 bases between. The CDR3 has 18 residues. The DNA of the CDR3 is TGTGCCAGCAGCGTCGGAGGGCCACAGGGCTATGCCAAAAACATTCAGTACTTC. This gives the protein CASSVGGPQGYAKNIQYF.

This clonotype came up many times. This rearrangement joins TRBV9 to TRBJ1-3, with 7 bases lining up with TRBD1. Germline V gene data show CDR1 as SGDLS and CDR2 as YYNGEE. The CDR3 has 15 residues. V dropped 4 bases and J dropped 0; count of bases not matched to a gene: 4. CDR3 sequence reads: CASSKTGSSGNTIYF. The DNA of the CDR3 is TGTGCCAGCAGCAAGACAGGGAGCTCTGGAAACACCATATATTTT.

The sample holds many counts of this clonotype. The CDR3 DNA reads as TGTGCCAGCAGCCGTATCGGGCACAATGAGCAGTTCTTC. It is translated as CASSRIGHNEQFF. This rearrangement joins TRBV9 to TRBJ2-1; D is ambiguous. There are 13 residues in the CDR3. The germline V and J ends were trimmed by 4 bases and 5 bases, with 10 bases remaining between them. Germline CDR1 is SGDLS and CDR2 is YYNGEE.

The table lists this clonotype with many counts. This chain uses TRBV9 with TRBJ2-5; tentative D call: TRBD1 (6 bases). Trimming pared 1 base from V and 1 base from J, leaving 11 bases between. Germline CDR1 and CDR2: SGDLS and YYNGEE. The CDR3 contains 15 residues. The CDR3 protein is CASSVTGLSQETQYF. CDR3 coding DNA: TGTGCCAGCAGCGTAACAGGGCTATCCCAAGAGACCCAGTACTTC.

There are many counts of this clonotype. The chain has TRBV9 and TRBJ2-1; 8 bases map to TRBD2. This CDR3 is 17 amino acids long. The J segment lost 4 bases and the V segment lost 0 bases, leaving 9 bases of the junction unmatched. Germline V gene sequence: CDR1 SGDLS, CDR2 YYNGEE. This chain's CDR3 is CASSVAQGAGAYNEQFF. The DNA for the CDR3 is TGTGCCAGCAGCGTAGCTCAGGGAGCGGGAGCTTACAATGAGCAGTTCTTC.

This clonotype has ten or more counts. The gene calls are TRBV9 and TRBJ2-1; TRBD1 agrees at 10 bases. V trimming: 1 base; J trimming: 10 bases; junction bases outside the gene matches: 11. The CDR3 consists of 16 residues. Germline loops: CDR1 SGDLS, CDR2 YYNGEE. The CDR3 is CASSVIGTGAPKEQFF. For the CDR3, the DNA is TGTGCCAGCAGCGTAATCGGGACAGGGGCCCCAAAGGAGCAGTTCTTC.

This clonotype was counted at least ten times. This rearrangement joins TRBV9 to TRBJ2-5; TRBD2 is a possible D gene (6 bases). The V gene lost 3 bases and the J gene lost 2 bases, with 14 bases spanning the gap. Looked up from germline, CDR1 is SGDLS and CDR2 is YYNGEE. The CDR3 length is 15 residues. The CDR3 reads CASSAGVADQETQYF. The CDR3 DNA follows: TGTGCCAGCAGCGCTGGGGTAGCGGATCAAGAGACCCAGTACTTC.

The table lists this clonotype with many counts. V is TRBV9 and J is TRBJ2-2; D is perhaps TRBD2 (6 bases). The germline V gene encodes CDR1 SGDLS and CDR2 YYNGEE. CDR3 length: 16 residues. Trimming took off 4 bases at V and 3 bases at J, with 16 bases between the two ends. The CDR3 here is CASSPTTGLYTGELFF. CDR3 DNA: TGTGCCAGCAGCCCAACTACGGGACTTTACACCGGGGAGCTGTTTTTT.

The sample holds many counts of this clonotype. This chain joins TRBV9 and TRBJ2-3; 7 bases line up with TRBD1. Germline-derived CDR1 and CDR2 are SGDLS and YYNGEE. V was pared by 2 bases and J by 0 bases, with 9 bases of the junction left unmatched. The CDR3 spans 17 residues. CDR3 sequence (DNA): TGTGCCAGCAGCGTCCGGGACAGACTAACTAGCACAGATACGCAGTATTTT. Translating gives CASSVRDRLTSTDTQYF.

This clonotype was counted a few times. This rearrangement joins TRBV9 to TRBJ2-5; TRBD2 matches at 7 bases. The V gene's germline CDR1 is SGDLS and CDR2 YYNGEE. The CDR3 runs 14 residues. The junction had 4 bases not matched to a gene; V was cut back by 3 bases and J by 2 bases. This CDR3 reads CASSGAGPQETQYF. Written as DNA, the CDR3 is TGTGCCAGCAGCGGAGCGGGGCCGCAAGAGACCCAGTACTTC.

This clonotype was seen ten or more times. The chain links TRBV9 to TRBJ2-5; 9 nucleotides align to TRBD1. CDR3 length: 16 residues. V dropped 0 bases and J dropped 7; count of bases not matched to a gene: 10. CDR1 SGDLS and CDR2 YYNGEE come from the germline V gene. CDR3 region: CASSVDEGQGSRTQYF. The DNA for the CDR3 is TGTGCCAGCAGCGTAGACGAGGGACAGGGTTCCCGGACCCAGTACTTC.

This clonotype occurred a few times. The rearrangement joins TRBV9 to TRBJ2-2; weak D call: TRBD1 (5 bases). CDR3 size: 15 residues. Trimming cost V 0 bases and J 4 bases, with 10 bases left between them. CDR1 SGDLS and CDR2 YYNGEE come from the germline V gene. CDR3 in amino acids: CASSVARTITGELFF. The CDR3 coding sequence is TGTGCCAGCAGCGTAGCTCGGACAATCACCGGGGAGCTGTTTTTT.

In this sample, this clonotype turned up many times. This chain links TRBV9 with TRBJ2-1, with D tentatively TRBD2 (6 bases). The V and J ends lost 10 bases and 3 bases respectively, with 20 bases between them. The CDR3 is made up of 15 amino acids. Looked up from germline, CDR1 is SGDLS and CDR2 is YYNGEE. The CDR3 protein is CAPTSDKAGYNEQFF. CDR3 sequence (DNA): TGTGCCCCTACTTCGGACAAAGCGGGCTACAATGAGCAGTTCTTC.

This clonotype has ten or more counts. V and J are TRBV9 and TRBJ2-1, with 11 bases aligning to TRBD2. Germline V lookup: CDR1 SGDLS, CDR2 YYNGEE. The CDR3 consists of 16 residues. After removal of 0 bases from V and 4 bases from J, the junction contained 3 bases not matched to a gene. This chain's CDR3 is CASSVGSSGGYNEQFF. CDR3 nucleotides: TGTGCCAGCAGCGTAGGTTCTAGCGGGGGGTACAATGAGCAGTTCTTC.

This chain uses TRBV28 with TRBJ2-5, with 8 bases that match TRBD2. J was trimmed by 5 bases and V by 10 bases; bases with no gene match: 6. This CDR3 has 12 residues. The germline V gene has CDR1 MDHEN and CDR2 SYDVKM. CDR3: CATAGGLETQYF. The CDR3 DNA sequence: TGTGCCACCGCGGGGGGCCTTGAGACCCAGTACTTC. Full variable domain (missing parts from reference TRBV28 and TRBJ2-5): DVKVTQSSRYLVKRTGEKVFLECVQDMDHENMFWYRQDPGLGLRLIYFSYDVKMKEKGDIPEGYSVSREKKERFSLILESASTNQTSMYLCATAGGLETQYFGPGTRLLVL.

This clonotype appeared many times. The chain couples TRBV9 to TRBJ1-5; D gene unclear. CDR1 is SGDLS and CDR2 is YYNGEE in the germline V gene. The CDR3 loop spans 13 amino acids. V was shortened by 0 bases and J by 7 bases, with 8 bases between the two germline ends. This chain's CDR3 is CASSVGEGQPQHF. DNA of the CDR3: TGTGCCAGCAGCGTAGGGGAGGGCCAGCCCCAGCATTTT.

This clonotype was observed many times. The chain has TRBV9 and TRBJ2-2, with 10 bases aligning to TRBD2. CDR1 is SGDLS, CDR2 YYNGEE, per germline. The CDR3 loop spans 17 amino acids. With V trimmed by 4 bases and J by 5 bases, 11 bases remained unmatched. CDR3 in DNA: TGTGCCAGCAGCTCCCCCACTAGCGGGGTAGAGACCGGGGAGCTGTTTTTT. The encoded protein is CASSSPTSGVETGELFF.

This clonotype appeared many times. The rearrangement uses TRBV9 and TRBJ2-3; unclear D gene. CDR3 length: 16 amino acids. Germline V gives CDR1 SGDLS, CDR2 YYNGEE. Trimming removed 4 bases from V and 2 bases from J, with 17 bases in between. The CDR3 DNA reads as TGTGCCAGCAGCCCCCGGACGGAGCCTTTCACAGATACGCAGTATTTT. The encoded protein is CASSPRTEPFTDTQYF.

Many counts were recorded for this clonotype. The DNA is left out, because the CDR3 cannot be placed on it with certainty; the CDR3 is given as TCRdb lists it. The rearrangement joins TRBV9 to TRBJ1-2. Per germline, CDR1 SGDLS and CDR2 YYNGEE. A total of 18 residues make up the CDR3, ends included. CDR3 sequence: CASSVATGTPGTNYGYIF.

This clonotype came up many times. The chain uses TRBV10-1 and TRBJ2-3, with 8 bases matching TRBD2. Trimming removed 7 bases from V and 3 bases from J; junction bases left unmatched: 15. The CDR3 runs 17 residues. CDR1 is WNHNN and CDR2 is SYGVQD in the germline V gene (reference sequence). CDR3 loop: CASTFTPSGSRTDTQYF. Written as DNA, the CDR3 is TGCGCCAGCACCTTCACCCCCAGCGGGAGTAGGACAGATACGCAGTATTTT.

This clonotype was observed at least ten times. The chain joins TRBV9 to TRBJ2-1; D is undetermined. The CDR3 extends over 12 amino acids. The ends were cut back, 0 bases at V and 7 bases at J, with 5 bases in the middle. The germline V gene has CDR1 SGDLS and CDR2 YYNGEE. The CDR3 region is CASSVEGNEQFF. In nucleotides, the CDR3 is TGTGCCAGCAGCGTAGAAGGGAATGAGCAGTTCTTC.

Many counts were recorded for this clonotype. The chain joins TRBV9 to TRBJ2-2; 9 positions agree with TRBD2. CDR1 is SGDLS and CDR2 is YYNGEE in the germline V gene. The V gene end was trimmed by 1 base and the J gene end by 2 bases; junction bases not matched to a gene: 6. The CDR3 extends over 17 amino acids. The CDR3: CASSVSLAGQNTGELFF. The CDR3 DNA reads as TGTGCCAGCAGCGTATCGCTAGCGGGGCAAAACACCGGGGAGCTGTTTTTT. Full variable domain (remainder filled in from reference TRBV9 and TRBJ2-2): DSGVTQTPKHLITATGQRVTLRCSPRSGDLSVYWYQQSLDQGLQFLIQYYNGEERAKGNILERFSAQQFPDLHSELNLSSLELGDSALYFCASSVSLAGQNTGELFFGEGSRLTVL.

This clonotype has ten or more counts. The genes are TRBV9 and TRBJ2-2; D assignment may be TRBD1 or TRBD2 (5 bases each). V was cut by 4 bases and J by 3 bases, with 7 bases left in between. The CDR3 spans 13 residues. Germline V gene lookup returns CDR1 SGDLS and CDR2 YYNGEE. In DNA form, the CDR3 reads TGTGCCAGCAGCAAGGGACACACCGGGGAGCTGTTTTTT. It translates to CASSKGHTGELFF.